The T cell receptor (beta chain) under discussion was sequenced for a study of shared clonotypes between healthy human individuals (dated by TCRdb to the early 2020s). For context, the study as a whole: A couple of women and three men aged 18 to 49 years were included in the cohort. To increase sequencing depth and limit assay-specific biases, TCR repertoire library preparation and sequencing were carried out by different laboratories using diverse techniques. Leukapheresis yielded between about 0.9 and 9 billion PBMCs per donor. To estimate repertoire size and how much clonotype sharing occurs between individuals, the study deeply sequenced the blood TCR repertoires of a handful of healthy adults. For each donor, CD4 naive and CD4 memory were each run on three plates, CD8 naive on two plates, and CD8 memory on one plate. Overall study outcomes, separate from this receptor: Even with the large sequencing depth, rarefaction of the sorted-subset datasets indicated that sequencing was incomplete. Compared with non-shared clonotypes, clonotypes shared by all four sorted-subset donors had higher generation probabilities. Sampling was restricted to blood, and TCR repertoires in tissues likely differ from the TCR repertoires found in blood. Larger estimated clonotype richness was generally found for naive subsets than for memory subsets. About 5% of naive CD4, roughly 3.6% of naive CD8, 2% to 2.5% of memory CD4, and 0.4% of memory CD8 clonotypes were shared across four donors. Pairwise subsampling indicated that sequencing depth was expected to affect the degree of clonotype sharing among donors. Because the study included a small number of donors, the genetic and exposure-history diversity represented was limited.

A word on this clone: Its antigen is not yet known. Per-base qualities were not stored, and no clone one base away is much larger.

CDR1 is given as SEHNR and CDR2 as FQNEAQ, both from the germline V gene (reference sequence). The CDR3, from cysteine to phenylalanine, totals 17 residues. The read is trimmed to its CDR3 DNA, 51 bases read in frame from base 1. V is shortened by 3 bases, J by 4 bases, and the region joining them spans 21 bases. Using the deep immunoSEQ assay, TCR CDR3 regions were amplified from genomic DNA by multiplex PCR. Extracted genomic DNA from each cell subset was spread evenly across all wells of several immunoSEQ 96-well plates, with each plate serving as a replicate. For sorted subsets, each replicate PCR was loaded with roughly 0.2 ug genomic DNA, equivalent to 25,000 to 35,000 T cell genomes. The purified libraries were quantified using a Qubit 3.0 fluorometer, sized with a Bioanalyzer 2100, and then quantified again using the KAPA Library Quantification kit. Every immunoSEQ 96-well plate was sequenced on a separate single-read 150-cycle Illumina NextSeq 550 flow cell. For the original study's pipeline: Because only junctional sequences without quality scores were contained in the immunoSEQ output, filtering matching that applied to full-length reads could not be performed. Sequences were annotated with PyIR, a Python wrapper for IgBLAST v1.9, and V/J genes and CDR3 were assigned using IMGT germline references. Reads with weak V/J assignments (E-value above 1e-6), missing CDR3, stop codons, out-of-frame junctions, or ambiguous translated residues were removed. V3J clonotypes were defined as sequences sharing the same inferred V gene, J gene, and CDR3 amino acid sequence. To compute the percentage overlap between repertoires, the number of shared unique clonotypes was divided by the size of the smaller repertoire. Richness of each repertoire was evaluated using RTK rarefaction, the Chao1 estimator, and Recon v2.1 estimates of unobserved clonotypes. Generation probabilities for all TCRbeta clonotypes obtained by the gDNA method from several donors were computed using OLGA. This immuneACCESS table, as held by TCRdb, lists in-frame sequences with V and J called but not all clones. Of the missing ones, under half trace to an unresolved V gene in checked studies; the others have no known cause. V and J calls plus clone size are reproduced from that table; the DNA served to infer D and trimming. The sample records hundreds of thousands of clones, about 95% of which are singletons. The ten most abundant clones make up approximately 0.12% of the sample.

CD8 naive samples consisted of CD45RO-negative cells that were positively selected for CCR7, yielding a CD45RA+CCR7+ population without TemRA cells. Donors were healthy HIV-negative adults with no recently reported acute infections or vaccinations. Every donor was a Caucasian adult residing in Nashville, Tennessee, USA. Blood was obtained by leukapheresis, after which PBMCs were separated by Ficoll-Histopaque density gradient centrifugation and cryopreserved in liquid nitrogen vapor phase. Purity and quantity of every magnetically sorted T cell population were checked by analytical flow cytometry. Genomic DNA was isolated from every sorted fraction and measured by UV absorbance on a Nanodrop 2000c.

Sequencing was done on a sample of naive CD8+ T cells sorted from blood. In the paper's terms, the cell subset or site label means: CD45RA+CCR7+. The receptor comes from a woman in her 30s in good health. The rearrangement combines TRBV7-9 with TRBJ2-5; the D gene is tentatively TRBD1 or TRBD2, each matching 5 bases. CDR3 sequence: CASSFGVAGLIIETQYF. At the DNA level, the sequence is TGTGCCAGCAGCTTCGGGGTGGCAGGGCTCATCATAGAGACCCAGTACTTC.